Listed below are T cell receptor beta chains from one sample, sequenced in a study of vaccination effects on CD4 cells after COVID-19. Here immunoSEQ multiplex PCR was the method, and the copy in TCRdb shows in-frame clones only, minus some. The sample shows some 40,000 clones, around 73% of them seen only once. What these receptors recognize is not known. Sequenced here: CD4+ T cells from PBMCs cultured without peptide, sampled after COVID-19 vaccination. These receptors were collected from a human donor who received a COVID-19 vaccine. CDR3s include the opening cysteine and the closing phenylalanine or tryptophan. D genes are given only for firm matches. Size is omitted from some rows. Given values are once, few, many or a class for expanded clones.

abundance: -; d_gene: -; v_gene: TRBV30; j_gene: TRBJ1-3; CDR3nt: TGTGCCTGGAGTCACGGGACCTCTAATTCTGGAAACACCATATATTTT; CDR3aa: CAWSHGTSNSGNTIYF
abundance: -; d_gene: -; v_gene: TRBV3-1/TRBV3-2; j_gene: TRBJ2-7; CDR3nt: TGTGCCAGCAGCCTCAGGGGAGGGGTTTGGGACGAGCAGTACTTC; CDR3aa: CASSLRGGVWDEQYF
abundance: -; d_gene: -; v_gene: TRBV3-1/TRBV3-2; j_gene: TRBJ2-1; CDR3nt: TGTGCCAGCAGCCAAGATTACCCACGCGGTGAGCAGTTCTTC; CDR3aa: CASSQDYPRGEQFF
abundance: -; d_gene: -; v_gene: TRBV6-6; j_gene: TRBJ2-7; CDR3nt: TGTGCCAGCAGTTACTCGTCGGGAAGGGTAGGGTACGAGCAGTACTTC; CDR3aa: CASSYSSGRVGYEQYF
abundance: few; d_gene: -; v_gene: TRBV21-1; j_gene: TRBJ1-1; CDR3nt: TGTGCCAGCAGCAAAGCGGGACAGCTCCACACTGAAGCTTTCTTT; CDR3aa: CASSKAGQLHTEAFF
abundance: -; d_gene: -; v_gene: TRBV10-2; j_gene: TRBJ1-2; CDR3nt: TGCGCCAGCAGTGAGGCTCGAAGCGAATGGAGACTTAACTATGGCTACACCTTC; CDR3aa: CASSEARSEWRLNYGYTF
abundance: -; d_gene: TRBD2; v_gene: TRBV20-1; j_gene: TRBJ2-7; CDR3nt: TGCAGCGTACCTAGCGGGGGTGAGCAGTACTTC; CDR3aa: CSVPSGGEQYF
abundance: few; d_gene: -; v_gene: TRBV12-2; j_gene: TRBJ2-7; CDR3nt: TGTGCAAGTCGCTTAGTTTCGACTTCCGGGACTAGTTTTTGCGAGCAGTACTTC; CDR3aa: CASRLVSTSGTSFCEQYF
abundance: -; d_gene: TRBD2; v_gene: TRBV4-1; j_gene: TRBJ2-3; CDR3nt: TGCGCCAGCAGCCAAGACTCCAGGGCAGCGGGAGGAGATACGCAGTATTTT; CDR3aa: CASSQDSRAAGGDTQYF
abundance: -; d_gene: -; v_gene: TRBV10-2; j_gene: TRBJ2-3; CDR3nt: TGCGCCAGCAGTGAGGTAACACGCACAGATACGCAGTATTTT; CDR3aa: CASSEVTRTDTQYF